This passage covers 15 T cell receptor beta chains from one sample sequenced in a study of STAT5B mutations in CD4+ large granular lymphocyte leukemia. Sequencing used immunoSEQ multiplex PCR; TCRdb keeps in-frame clones, though not all of them. The profile covers 34,000 or so clones, with 70% to 90% appearing a single time and roughly 4.3% taken by the ten largest. The sample consisted of CD4+ T cells from blood buffy coats. The receptors were gathered from a human donor in good health.

The genes are TRBV27 and TRBJ2-7; TRBD1 agrees at 9 bases. J was trimmed by 3 bases and V by 6 bases; bases with no gene match: 12. The germline V gene encodes CDR1 MNHEY and CDR2 SMNVEV (reference sequence). The CDR3 is made up of 16 amino acids. CDR3 DNA sequence: TGTGCCAGCAGACCCACGGCCGGGACAGGGTACTACGAGCAGTACTTC. Amino acids: CASRPTAGTGYYEQYF.

The gene calls are TRBV5-1 and TRBJ2-3; no clear D gene. The germline gives CDR1 SGHRS, CDR2 YFSETQ. Trimming removed 4 bases from V and 4 bases from J, with 10 bases in between. The CDR3 is 13 amino acids. CDR3: CASSSPGADTQYF. In nucleotides, the CDR3 is TGCGCCAGCAGCAGCCCTGGGGCAGATACGCAGTATTTT.

This sequence joins TRBV5-5 and TRBJ2-7; D perhaps matches TRBD1 (6 bases). CDR3 size: 15 residues. Per germline, CDR1 SGHKS and CDR2 YYEKEE (reference sequence). Trimming took off 0 bases at V and 4 bases at J, with 14 bases between the two ends. The CDR3 DNA reads TGTGCCAGCAGCTTGGAGCACAGGGAGAAATACGAGCAGTACTTC. Translating gives CASSLEHREKYEQYF.

This clone came up once. The chain recombines TRBV29-1 with TRBJ2-5, with 7 nucleotides matching TRBD1. After removal of 5 bases from V and 5 bases from J, the junction contained 5 bases not matched to a gene. The CDR3 is 12 residues long. In germline, CDR1 is SQVTM, CDR2 ANQGSEA. CDR3 bases: TGCAGCGTTCTGACAGGGAAGGAGACCCAGTACTTC. Residues: CSVLTGKETQYF.

The V call is TRBV15, the J call TRBJ1-1; TRBD1 is a possible D gene (6 bases). Trimming cost V 3 bases and J 9 bases, with 14 bases left between them. Per germline, CDR1 LNHNV and CDR2 YYDKDF (reference sequence). This CDR3 region has 13 residues. The chain's CDR3 is CATSSARQVKAFF. DNA for the CDR3: TGTGCCACCAGCAGCGCCCGACAGGTTAAAGCTTTCTTT.

The chain uses TRBV28 and TRBJ1-3; no firm D call. The CDR3 totals 13 residues. V was pared by 6 bases and J by 4 bases, with 10 bases between. Germline V gene sequence: CDR1 MDHEN, CDR2 SYDVKM. This CDR3 is CASSDRVGNTIYF. Here the CDR3 DNA reads TGTGCCAGCAGCGATCGGGTGGGAAACACCATATATTTT.

The rearrangement joins TRBV5-4 to TRBJ2-3, with TRBD2 identical over 10 bases. This CDR3 comprises 16 residues. CDR1 and CDR2 (germline): SGHNT, YYREEE (reference sequence). With 2 bases clipped from V and 2 bases from J, the junction kept 5 bases outside the gene matches. The CDR3 region is CASSFWTSGYTDTQYF. The DNA for the CDR3 is TGTGCCAGCAGCTTCTGGACTAGCGGCTACACAGATACGCAGTATTTT. Looking up the rest from reference TRBV5-4 and TRBJ2-3 gives the full variable domain: ETGVTQSPTHLIKTRGQQVTLRCSSQSGHNTVSWYQQALGQGPQFIFQYYREEENGRGNFPPRFSGLQFPNYSSELNVNALELDDSALYLCASSFWTSGYTDTQYFGPGTRLTVL.

The CDR3 reads CASSPYRGLETQYF. The DNA for the CDR3 is TGTGCCAGCAGCCCGTACAGGGGGCTGGAGACCCAGTACTTC. The chain is built from TRBV7-6 and TRBJ2-5, with 9 nucleotides matching TRBD1. The CDR3 spans 14 residues. With V trimmed by 5 bases and J by 5 bases, 6 bases remained unmatched. Germline CDR1 and CDR2: SGHVS and FNYEAQ.

The chain combines TRBV25-1 with TRBJ2-1; perhaps TRBD2 as D (6 bases). From germline, CDR1 is MGHDK and CDR2 SYGVNS. CDR3 length equals 14 residues. Deletions cut 3 bases from V and 5 bases from J, with 11 bases between. The CDR3 is CASSDGGLHNEQFF. As DNA, the CDR3 is TGTGCCAGCAGTGATGGGGGACTCCACAATGAGCAGTTCTTC.

V usage is TRBV14 and J usage is TRBJ2-7, with a possible D match to TRBD2 (7 bases). V dropped 9 bases and J dropped 13 bases, with 31 bases sitting between them. This CDR3 is 15 amino acids long. Germline CDR1 and CDR2: SGHDN and FVKESK. CDR3 sequence reads: CARTEGGGTIIVKYF. In DNA, the CDR3 is TGTGCCAGGACAGAAGGGGGGGGGACCATTATAGTGAAATACTTC.

The rearrangement joins TRBV30 to TRBJ2-2; D may be TRBD1 or TRBD2 (5 bases each). The CDR3 sequence is 15 residues long. Deletions cut 3 bases from V and 4 bases from J, with 15 bases between. Germline CDR1 is GTSNPN and CDR2 is SVGIG (reference sequence). The CDR3 sequence: CAWRSRGTSTGELFF. In nucleotides, the CDR3 is TGTGCCTGGAGGTCCCGAGGGACGAGCACCGGGGAGCTGTTTTTT. Looking up the rest from reference TRBV30 and TRBJ2-2 gives the full variable domain: SQTIHQWPATLVQPVGSPLSLECTVEGTSNPNLYWYRQAAGRGLQLLFYSVGIGQISSEVPQNLSASRPQDRQFILSSKKLLLSDSGFYLCAWRSRGTSTGELFFGEGSRLTVL.

The chain recombines TRBV6-1 with TRBJ2-5; 7 bases are a match to TRBD2. CDR1 and CDR2 (germline): MNHNS, SASEGT. The CDR3 is 15 residues long. Germline trimming cut 7 bases from V and 7 bases from J; bases unmatched to any gene: 15. The CDR3 spells CASKASGSTKRTQYF. The DNA of the CDR3 is TGTGCCAGCAAGGCTAGCGGCTCCACCAAGAGGACCCAGTACTTC.

The gene calls are TRBV11-2 and TRBJ2-5, with 10 bases identical to TRBD2. The DNA end is more similar to TRBJ2-7, so the J call may be wrong. CDR1 is SGHAT and CDR2 is FQNNGV in the germline V gene. This CDR3 is built from 14 residues. CDR3 in amino acids: CASSPPSGSYEQYF. The CDR3 coding sequence is TGTGCCAGCAGTCCACCTAGCGGGAGTTACGAGCAGTACTTC.

V gene TRBV5-1 combines with J gene TRBJ2-3, with 11 bases that match TRBD2. This CDR3 region has 16 residues. Trimming cost V 2 bases and J 5 bases; bases outside gene matches: 7. Germline V gives CDR1 SGHRS, CDR2 YFSETQ. The CDR3 here is CASSLLAGEGIDTQYF. The CDR3 coding sequence is TGCGCCAGCAGCTTACTAGCGGGAGAGGGTATAGATACGCAGTATTTT.

This chain connects TRBV25-1 to TRBJ2-2; the D gene could be TRBD1 or TRBD2 (5 bases each). V lost 1 base and J 3 bases, leaving 9 bases between the germline ends. Looked up from germline, CDR1 is MGHDK and CDR2 is SYGVNS. The CDR3 is 15 amino acids. The CDR3 reads CASSEWLGDTGELFF. In DNA form, the CDR3 reads TGTGCCAGCAGTGAATGGCTGGGGGACACCGGGGAGCTGTTTTTT.